This is a list of T cell receptor beta chains from one sample in a study of T cell repertoires in cytomegalovirus infection. From the reads, TCRdb called clonotypes with MiXCR, one entry per CDR3 protein. The sample has around 450,000 distinct CDR3 sequences, approximately 30% seen once. Specimen: PBMCs. The receptors here all came from a human donor in good health (CMV status not recorded). Some clones in this sample may be carry-over from other donors' samples. CDR3s include the opening cysteine and the closing phenylalanine or tryptophan. Some rows have no size entry. The others give once, few or many, or a class for an expanded clone.

V gene: TRBV20-1
J gene: TRBJ1-3
clone size: NA
CDR3 protein: CSASGFGSGNTIYF

V gene: TRBV20-1
J gene: TRBJ1-5
clone size: once
CDR3 protein: CSASKDRGWSQPQHF

V gene: TRBV20-1
J gene: TRBJ2-5
clone size: few
CDR3 protein: CSAVFGRNLETQYF

V gene: TRBV5-4
J gene: TRBJ1-4
clone size: NA
CDR3 protein: CASSLEAKDSEKLFF

V gene: TRBV19
J gene: TRBJ1-3
clone size: once
CDR3 protein: CASMDSGNTIYF

V gene: TRBV29-1
J gene: TRBJ2-5
clone size: few
CDR3 protein: CSVEGSVGGAPEETQYF

V gene: TRBV3-1
J gene: TRBJ2-1
clone size: NA
CDR3 protein: CASSPKVKRGGHNEQFF

V gene: TRBV10-3
J gene: TRBJ1-1
clone size: few
CDR3 protein: CAISEVRNTEAFF

V gene: TRBV19
J gene: TRBJ2-1
clone size: NA
CDR3 protein: CASRTGTGVYNEQFF

V gene: TRBV27
J gene: TRBJ1-5
clone size: NA
CDR3 protein: CASRRGGQPQHF

V gene: TRBV5-1
J gene: TRBJ1-1
clone size: NA
CDR3 protein: CASSLAGGGRSNTEAFF

V gene: TRBV11-2
J gene: TRBJ2-4
clone size: many
CDR3 protein: CASSFPRAGTGANIQYF

V gene: TRBV2
J gene: TRBJ2-7
clone size: NA
CDR3 protein: CASSQGQGHLYEQYF

V gene: TRBV10-2
J gene: TRBJ1-5
clone size: NA
CDR3 protein: CASSAGQGVRQPQHF

V gene: TRBV7-2
J gene: TRBJ1-1
clone size: NA
CDR3 protein: CAISLDMDRGLKDTF